Given below is one T cell receptor (beta chain) in context. The entry originates in a study of a mutant IDH1 vaccine in newly diagnosed glioma. Indicated time point: baseline, week 1 (first vaccination visit). As to treatment: pre-vaccination baseline after standard-of-care therapy. Donor diagnoses consisted of new WHO grade 3 or 4 IDH1-mutant, ATRX-lost astrocytomas. Libraries were prepared by immunoSEQ multiplex PCR; TCRdb keeps only in-frame clonotypes and omits some of them. This sample has about 88,000 clones; roughly 80% occur once, and the top ten carry less than 5.5%. V gave up 5 bases and J gave up 9 bases; unmatched junction bases: 20. CDR3 length: 18 residues. The germline V gene has CDR1 SGHTA and CDR2 FQGNSA.

Sequencing was performed on PBMCs, taken from a glioma patient treated with radiotherapy, temozolomide or both. The chain couples TRBV7-2 to TRBJ2-1; 9 bases are a match to TRBD2. The receptor's source is a man between 40 and 49 years old with glioma. Some clones in this sample may be carry-over from other donors' samples. CDR3 in DNA: TGTGCCAGCAGCCATAGAGGCCTAGCGGGGAGCCGGGGTTTTGAGCAGTTCTTC. Amino acids: CASSHRGLAGSRGFEQFF.